This T cell receptor (beta chain) was documented in a study of T cell responses to AZD1222 COVID-19 vaccine. General study findings and limits: Spike-specific TCR breadth and depth rose after two AZD1222 doses. Baseline antibody screening turned up just a handful of seropositive AZD1222 recipients. Unmutated variant regions reportedly attract nearly half of all spike-specific TCRs.

Clones were read by immunoSEQ multiplex PCR, and TCRdb kept only the in-frame ones, dropping some. Of over 25,000 clones listed, roughly 78% were seen once; the top ten hold 5.8%. Germline V lookup: CDR1 LNHNV, CDR2 YYDKDF (reference sequence). The length of the CDR3 is 15 residues. Trimming took off 3 bases at V and 3 bases at J, with 15 bases between the two ends. Comment on this clone: Its specificity is not known.

The receptor's source is an adult in good health. The sequenced sample was peripheral blood, obtained on day 0 of AZD1222 vaccination. V gene TRBV15 combines with J gene TRBJ2-7; D is possibly TRBD1 (5 bases). Written as DNA, the CDR3 is TGTGCCACCAGCAGTGAAGCCGGACACGGCTACGAGCAGTACTTC. It yields the protein CATSSEAGHGYEQYF.